The sequence of this T cell receptor beta chain was determined in a study of blood T cell repertoires in COVID-19. Study overall: Samples taken during acute and convalescent COVID-19 were collected in the United States, Italy and Spain.

Germline CDR1 reads MNHEY; CDR2 reads SMNVEV (reference sequence). The J segment lost 8 bases and the V segment lost 6 bases, leaving 9 bases of the junction unmatched. The CDR3 length is 14 residues. Profiling relied on immunoSEQ multiplex PCR, and the TCRdb table lists in-frame clones only, not all of them. The data show roughly 140,000 clones, around 87% seen once. Sequenced material: PBMCs or T cells enriched from blood (not recorded which). The sequence derives from a man in his fifties or sixties who had recovered from COVID-19. This sequence joins TRBV27 and TRBJ1-2; 10 bases are a match to TRBD1. For the CDR3, the DNA is TGTGCCAGCAGGGGAAGACAGGGGGCGTTGGGCTACACCTTC. Amino acids: CASRGRQGALGYTF.